Listed below are T cell receptor beta chains from one sample, sequenced in a study of blood T cell repertoires in COVID-19. Produced via immunoSEQ multiplex PCR; TCRdb's table is partial and in-frame only. The sample has about 250,000 clones, 83% seen once. Sequenced: peripheral blood. Every receptor here comes from a human donor in a cohort sampled during active COVID-19. CDR3s include the opening cysteine and the closing phenylalanine or tryptophan. The D gene is left open where the match is weak. Clone size is given for some rows only: seen once, a few or many times, or a class if the clone is expanded.

V	size	J	D	CDR3	DNA
TRBV10-3	.	TRBJ2-2	TRBD1	CAITGTAKNGGELFF	TGTGCCATCACCGGGACAGCGAAAAATGGCGGGGAGCTGTTTTTT
TRBV28	.	TRBJ2-1	.	CASIQGGYYNEQFF	TGTGCCAGCATCCAGGGGGGTTACTACAATGAGCAGTTCTTC
TRBV9	.	TRBJ1-1	TRBD1	CASSVSGQGNTEAFF	TGTGCCAGCAGCGTCTCCGGACAGGGAAACACTGAAGCTTTCTTT
TRBV5-1	.	TRBJ2-1	.	CASSTGTGNEQFF	TGCGCCAGCAGCACAGGGACGGGGAATGAGCAGTTCTTC
TRBV28	.	TRBJ1-2	TRBD1	CASSSAGTGVGYTF	TGTGCCAGCAGTTCGGCCGGGACAGGGGTTGGCTACACCTTC
TRBV27	.	TRBJ2-1	TRBD2	CASSLRWTSERNEQFF	TGTGCCAGCAGTTTAAGGTGGACTAGCGAACGAAATGAGCAGTTCTTC
TRBV28	.	TRBJ2-7	TRBD1	CASSLTGQGIYEQYF	TGTGCCAGCAGTTTGACAGGGCAGGGGATCTACGAGCAGTACTTC
TRBV3-1/TRBV3-2	.	TRBJ1-5	.	CASSHRRGNNQPQHF	TGTGCCAGCAGCCACCGGAGGGGAAACAATCAGCCCCAGCATTTT
TRBV5-1	.	TRBJ1-4	.	CASSLSGQTNEKLFF	TGCGCCAGCAGCTTGTCCGGACAGACTAATGAAAAACTGTTTTTT
TRBV10-3	.	TRBJ2-2	.	CAISLDWGVGTGELFF	TGTGCCATCAGTCTAGACTGGGGGGTCGGCACCGGGGAGCTGTTTTTT
TRBV3-1/TRBV3-2	.	TRBJ1-1	TRBD1	CASSQGTEAQAFF	TGTGCCAGCAGCCAGGGGACAGAAGCTCAAGCTTTCTTT
TRBV19	.	TRBJ1-5	.	CASSIVSRNQPQHF	TGTGCCAGTAGTATAGTAAGCCGCAATCAGCCCCAGCATTTT
TRBV3-1/TRBV3-2	.	TRBJ1-2	.	CASSQDNRVYGYTF	TGTGCCAGCAGCCAAGATAACAGGGTCTATGGCTACACCTTC
TRBV6-4	.	TRBJ1-4	TRBD1	CAIKGEWRDRERFEKLFF	TGTGCCATCAAGGGGGAGTGGAGAGACAGGGAGCGGTTTGAAAAACTGTTTTTT
TRBV7-2	.	TRBJ2-7	.	CASSLAGAGYEQYF	TGTGCCAGCAGCTTAGCGGGAGCAGGCTACGAGCAGTACTTC
TRBV6-6	.	TRBJ1-6	.	CASVMADSPLHF	TGTGCCAGCGTAATGGCGGATTCACCCCTCCACTTT
TRBV5-1	.	TRBJ2-7	TRBD2	CASSLATSGNIKASYEQYF	TGCGCCAGCAGCTTGGCGACTAGCGGGAACATTAAGGCCTCCTACGAGCAGTACTTC
TRBV29-1	.	TRBJ2-7	TRBD2	CSVRTSGRYEQYF	TGCAGCGTTCGGACTAGCGGGAGGTACGAGCAGTACTTC
TRBV5-1	.	TRBJ2-1	.	CASSLEGEQFF	TGCGCCAGCAGCTTGGAGGGGGAGCAGTTCTTC
TRBV10-3	.	TRBJ2-1	.	CAISVKGSYNEQFF	TGTGCCATCAGTGTAAAAGGGAGCTACAATGAGCAGTTCTTC
TRBV11-2	.	TRBJ1-2	.	CASSLPTGNYGYTF	TGTGCCAGCAGCTTACCGACAGGCAACTATGGCTACACCTTC
TRBV19	.	TRBJ2-6	.	CATTSRGTAGANVLTF	TGTGCCACTACTTCTCGGGGAACGGCTGGGGCCAACGTCCTGACTTTC
TRBV5-6	.	TRBJ1-2	.	CASSFGVFPDGYTF	TGTGCCAGCAGCTTCGGGGTTTTCCCGGATGGCTACACCTTC
TRBV27	.	TRBJ2-7	TRBD2	CASSLSGLVGYEQYF	TGTGCCAGCAGTTTATCGGGACTAGTTGGCTACGAGCAGTACTTC
TRBV2	.	TRBJ1-5	.	CASSSGQSNQPQHF	TGTGCCAGCAGTTCGGGACAAAGCAATCAGCCCCAGCATTTT
TRBV6-5	many	TRBJ2-5	.	CASSYSPLQETQYF	TGTGCCAGCAGTTATTCCCCTTTACAAGAGACCCAGTACTTC
TRBV27	.	TRBJ2-7	.	CASSLRASRGEQYF	TGTGCCAGCAGTTTACGGGCCTCCAGGGGCGAGCAGTACTTC
TRBV24-1	.	TRBJ2-1	TRBD2	CATSDYASGSSNEQFF	TGTGCCACCAGTGATTACGCTAGCGGGAGTTCTAATGAGCAGTTCTTC
TRBV19	.	TRBJ1-2	.	CASSIGQGYGYTF	TGTGCCAGTAGTATAGGTCAGGGGTATGGCTACACCTTC
TRBV9	.	TRBJ1-4	.	CASSVDGGEGEKLFF	TGTGCCAGCAGCGTAGATGGGGGCGAGGGGGAAAAACTGTTTTTT
TRBV6-1	few	TRBJ2-7	TRBD2	CASSEDRAGSSYEQYF	TGTGCCAGCAGTGAAGATCGAGCGGGAAGCTCCTACGAGCAGTACTTC
TRBV14	.	TRBJ1-2	TRBD1	CASSQEGTGGVGGYTF	TGTGCCAGCAGCCAAGAAGGGACAGGGGGCGTGGGTGGCTACACCTTC
TRBV29-1	.	TRBJ2-7	.	CSVEDPGGGAYEQYF	TGCAGCGTTGAAGATCCCGGAGGGGGGGCCTACGAGCAGTACTTC
TRBV27	once	TRBJ1-1	.	CASSFSRGGTEAFF	TGTGCCAGCAGTTTTAGTCGAGGAGGCACTGAAGCTTTCTTT
TRBV20-1	.	TRBJ2-1	TRBD1	CSASEDRVSYNEQFF	TGCAGTGCTAGTGAAGACAGGGTCTCCTACAATGAGCAGTTCTTC
TRBV12-3/TRBV12-4	.	TRBJ2-3	.	CASSEQAADTQYF	TGTGCCAGCAGTGAGCAAGCCGCAGATACGCAGTATTTT